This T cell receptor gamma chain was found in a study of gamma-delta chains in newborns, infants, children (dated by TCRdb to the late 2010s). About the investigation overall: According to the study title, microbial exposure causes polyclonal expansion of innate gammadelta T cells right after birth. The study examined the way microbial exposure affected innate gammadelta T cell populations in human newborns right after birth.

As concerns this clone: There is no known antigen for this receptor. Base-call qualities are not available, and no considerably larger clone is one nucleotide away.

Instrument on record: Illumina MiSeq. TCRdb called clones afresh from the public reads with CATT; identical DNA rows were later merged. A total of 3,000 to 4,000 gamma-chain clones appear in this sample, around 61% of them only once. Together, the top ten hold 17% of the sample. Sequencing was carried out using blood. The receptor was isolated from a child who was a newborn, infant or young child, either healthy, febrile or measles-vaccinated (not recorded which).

The CDR3 amino acid sequence is: CALWEVQMWELGKKIKVF. DNA sequence: TGTGCCTTGTGGGAGGTGCAAATGTGGGAGTTGGGCAAAAAAATCAAGGTATTT. The sequence is built from TRGV9 and TRGJP. TCRdb records no J gene; here it was assigned by comparing the DNA to germline. The germline V gene (reference sequence) provides CDR1 GITISATS and CDR2 ISYDGTV. Trimming takes 0 bases off V and 7 bases off J; junction bases not matched to a gene: 9. From the cysteine through the phenylalanine, the CDR3 covers 18 amino acids. The entry retains the CDR3 DNA only, 54 bases that are in frame from base 1.